Listed here is a single TCR beta chain. The data originate from a study of CXCR3-negative and CXCR3-positive naive CD8 T cells. TRB cDNA libraries were made by UMI-labeled 5' RACE. From its re-call of the 5' RACE reads, TCRdb lists each CDR3 protein once, without DNA. The record lists roughly 7,500 distinct CDR3 sequences, of which the ten most abundant hold under 2.5%. This CDR3 comprises 13 residues. CDR1 SGHVS and CDR2 FNYEAQ come from the germline V gene. The sorter processed each CD8+ T cell subset in triplicate at some 300,000 cells apiece. Cells that were CD45RO-CCR7+CD27+CD95- constituted naive CD8+ T cells.

This sequence originates from a human donor in good health. Some clones in this sample may be carry-over from other donors' samples. The specimen sequenced was naive CXCR3- CD8+ T cells from blood. Subset indicated: CD45RO-CCR7+CD27+CD95- naive CD8+ T cells lacking CXCR3 (TNR3-). V gene TRBV7-6 combines with J gene TRBJ2-7. CDR3 amino acids: CASSLASKYEQYF.